This TCR beta chain was retrieved from a study of regulatory T cells in long-lasting Graves disease. General study points: Sample size was small, which may have lowered accuracy.

As for this clonotype: The antigen is undetermined.

This sample's time point: persistent/refractory GD, antithyroid drugs over 5 years with positive TRAb. With RNA extracted from PBMCs as input, the TCR library was made. Combining iRepertoire HTBI primers with Arm-PCR of CDR3 regions, the authors built TCR beta libraries. TCRdb re-derived calls from the multiplex PCR reads in MiXCR, one entry per CDR3 protein. Of about 460,000 distinct CDR3 sequences in the sample, around a fifth were seen once. The starting material was peripheral blood mononuclear cells (PBMCs), obtained when the disease was refractory, from a patient treated with antithyroid drugs. This receptor was identified in a female donor with Graves disease.

The chain's CDR3 is CASIKVEKLFF. DNA for the CDR3: TGTGCCAGCATAAAGGTGGAAAAACTGTTTTTT. The V call is TRBV19, the J call TRBJ1-4; D remains ambiguous. V was cut by 9 bases and J by 8 bases, with 10 bases left in between. Germline V gene lookup returns CDR1 LNHDA and CDR2 SQIVND (reference sequence). The CDR3 runs to 11 residues.